The rows below give T cell receptor beta chains drawn from one sample of a study of blood T cell repertoires in COVID-19. Produced via immunoSEQ multiplex PCR; TCRdb's table is partial and in-frame only. The data contain approximately 240,000 clones, approximately 92% of them seen just once; the ten biggest clones take up roughly 3%. The sequencing sample was made of PBMCs or T cells enriched from blood (not recorded which). These receptors were obtained from a woman between 18 and 30 years old in a cohort exposed to, infected with or recovered from COVID-19 (not recorded which). Both conserved end residues are part of each CDR3. The D gene is left open where the match is weak. Rows may omit the clone size; those that give it use once, few, many or a size class.

clone_size j_call v_call d_call cdr3_nt cdr3_aa
NA TRBJ1-4 TRBV9 TRBD1 TGTGCCAGCAGCGTGACAGGGACTAATGAAAAACTGTTTTTT CASSVTGTNEKLFF
NA TRBJ2-1 TRBV3-1/TRBV3-2 TRBD2 TGTGCCAGCAGGGGGGCTAGCGGGGCAAGTGGTGAGCAGTTCTTC CASRGASGASGEQFF
NA TRBJ1-1 TRBV7-3 TRBD1 TGTGCCAGCAGCTTACAGGGGGCGAACACTGAAGCTTTCTTT CASSLQGANTEAFF
once TRBJ1-1 TRBV5-4 TRBD1 TGTGCCAGCAGCTCCGGACAGGAGAACACTGAAGCTTTCTTT CASSSGQENTEAFF
NA TRBJ1-5 TRBV5-6 TRBD1 TGTGCCAGCAGCCCGGGGACAGGGCACAATCAGCCCCAGCATTTT CASSPGTGHNQPQHF
NA TRBJ1-5 TRBV5-1 TRBD1 TGCGCCAGCAGCTGGTCAGGGGGAGGTCAGCCCCAGCATTTT CASSWSGGGQPQHF
NA TRBJ2-1 TRBV7-9 NA TGTGCCAGCAGCTTAGAAGGGGCGGGATCCTACAATGAGCAGTTCTTC CASSLEGAGSYNEQFF
NA TRBJ1-5 TRBV2 NA TGTGCCAGCCTAGCGGGAGGGTATAGCAATCAGCCCCAGCATTTT CASLAGGYSNQPQHF
NA TRBJ1-4 TRBV19 TRBD1 TGTGCCAGTAGTATAGATCCGGCAGGGGGCGTCGGAAGTAATGAAAAACTGTTTTTT CASSIDPAGGVGSNEKLFF
NA TRBJ2-3 TRBV5-4 TRBD2 TGTGCCAGCAGCCCTAGCGGGAACCCCACAGATACGCAGTATTTT CASSPSGNPTDTQYF
NA TRBJ1-2 TRBV5-8 NA TGTGCCAGCAGCGCAGGGTATGGCTACACCTTC CASSAGYGYTF
few TRBJ2-5 TRBV5-1 TRBD1 TGCGCCAGCAGCTCGGACAGGGTCGGCCAAGAGACCCAGTACTTC CASSSDRVGQETQYF
few TRBJ2-2 TRBV10-1 TRBD1 TGCGCCAGCAAAGGACAGGGGACCGGGGAGCTGTTTTTT CASKGQGTGELFF
NA TRBJ2-5 TRBV5-8 TRBD1 TGTGCCAGCAGCGCCTACAGGGGGCGGCAAGAGACCCAGTACTTC CASSAYRGRQETQYF
NA TRBJ1-2 TRBV19 TRBD1 TGTGCCAGTAGTACCGACAGGGGGCTCGTCTATGGCTACACCTTC CASSTDRGLVYGYTF
NA TRBJ2-1 TRBV5-6 TRBD2 TGTGCCAGCAGCGCTAGATGGACTAGCGGCCACAATGAGCAGTTCTTC CASSARWTSGHNEQFF
NA TRBJ2-1 TRBV5-1 TRBD1 TGCGCCAGCAGCTTTTTATCCGGACAGGGCGGCGATGAGCAGTTCTTC CASSFLSGQGGDEQFF
NA TRBJ2-1 TRBV24-1 NA TGTGCCACCACCGGGAATGCAGCCTTGTTAGCGGACTCCCTCCCCTACAATGAGCAGTTCTTC CATTGNAALLADSLPYNEQFF
NA TRBJ1-4 TRBV5-8 NA TGTGCCAGCAGCTTTACCCCGTCTAGACTGTTTTTT CASSFTPSRLFF
few TRBJ1-2 TRBV7-3 TRBD1 TGTGCCAGCAGCTTAACCCTTAACAGGGGGCGCATCGATGGCTACACCTTC CASSLTLNRGRIDGYTF
NA TRBJ2-7 TRBV11-3 TRBD2 TGTGCCAGCAGAGGGGCGGGAGATTTGTGGCAGTACTTC CASRGAGDLWQYF
NA TRBJ2-5 TRBV18 NA TGTGCCAGCTCACCATCCATGGGCATCCAAGAGACCCAGTACTTC CASSPSMGIQETQYF